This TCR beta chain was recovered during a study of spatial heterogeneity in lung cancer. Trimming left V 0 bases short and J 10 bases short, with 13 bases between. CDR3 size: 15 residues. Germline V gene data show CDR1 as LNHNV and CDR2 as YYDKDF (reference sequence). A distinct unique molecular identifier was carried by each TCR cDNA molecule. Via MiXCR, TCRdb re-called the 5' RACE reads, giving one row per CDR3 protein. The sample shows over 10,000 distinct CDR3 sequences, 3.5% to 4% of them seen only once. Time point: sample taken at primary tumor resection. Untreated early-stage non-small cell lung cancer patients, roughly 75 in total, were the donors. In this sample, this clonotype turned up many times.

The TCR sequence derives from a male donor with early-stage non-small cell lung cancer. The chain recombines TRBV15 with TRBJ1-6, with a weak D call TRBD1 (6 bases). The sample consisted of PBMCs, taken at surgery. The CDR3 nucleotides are TGTGCCACCAGCAGAGATAACCGGGGGCGATCACCCCTCCACTTT. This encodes CATSRDNRGRSPLHF.